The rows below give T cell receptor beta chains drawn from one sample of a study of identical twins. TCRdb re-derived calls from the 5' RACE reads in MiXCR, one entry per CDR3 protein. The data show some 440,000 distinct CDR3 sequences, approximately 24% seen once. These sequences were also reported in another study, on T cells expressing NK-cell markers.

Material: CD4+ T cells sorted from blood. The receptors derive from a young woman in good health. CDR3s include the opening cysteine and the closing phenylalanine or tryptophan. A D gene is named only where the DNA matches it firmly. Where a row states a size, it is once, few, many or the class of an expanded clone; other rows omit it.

CDR3 DNA: TGTGCCAGCAGTTTGGCAGGTGTTCAACACACCGGGGAGCTGTTTTTT; CDR3 protein: CASSLAGVQHTGELFF; V gene: TRBV12-3/TRBV12-4; D gene: -; clone size: -; J gene: TRBJ2-2; CDR3 length: 16
CDR3 DNA: TGCGCCAGCAGCCAAGGGGGGATCGGGAATGAGCAGTTCTTC; CDR3 protein: CASSQGGIGNEQFF; V gene: TRBV5-1; D gene: -; clone size: few; J gene: TRBJ2-1; CDR3 length: 14
CDR3 DNA: TGTGCCAGCAGCCCGCCCGGGGGTCCGTACGAGCAGTACTTC; CDR3 protein: CASSPPGGPYEQYF; V gene: TRBV3-1; D gene: -; clone size: few; J gene: TRBJ2-7; CDR3 length: 14
CDR3 DNA: TGCGCCAGCAGCTCCCTGTGGAGGCGGGGGGTAGATACGCAGTATTTT; CDR3 protein: CASSSLWRRGVDTQYF; V gene: TRBV5-1; D gene: TRBD2; clone size: few; J gene: TRBJ2-3; CDR3 length: 16
CDR3 DNA: TGCGCCAGCAGCATGCAGGGGAGAGGGCATGAAGCTTTCTTT; CDR3 protein: CASSMQGRGHEAFF; V gene: TRBV5-1; D gene: -; clone size: -; J gene: TRBJ1-1; CDR3 length: 14
CDR3 DNA: TGTGCCAGCAGGCAATCCATGGGAGCGGGAGGGCCAGATACGCAGTATTTT; CDR3 protein: CASRQSMGAGGPDTQYF; V gene: TRBV7-2; D gene: TRBD2; clone size: -; J gene: TRBJ2-3; CDR3 length: 17
CDR3 DNA: TGTGCCAGCACCGAGGGGCGGCTCACAGATACGCAGTATTTT; CDR3 protein: CASTEGRLTDTQYF; V gene: TRBV7-8; D gene: -; clone size: -; J gene: TRBJ2-3; CDR3 length: 14
CDR3 DNA: TGCGCCAGCAGCCGGGTACTAGCGACGAGCTCCTACAATGAGCAGTTCTTC; CDR3 protein: CASSRVLATSSYNEQFF; V gene: TRBV5-1; D gene: TRBD2; clone size: -; J gene: TRBJ2-1; CDR3 length: 17
CDR3 DNA: TGCAGTGCTAGAGATCCGTCTAGCGGGGACTCCTACGAGCAGTACTTC; CDR3 protein: CSARDPSSGDSYEQYF; V gene: TRBV20-1; D gene: TRBD2; clone size: -; J gene: TRBJ2-7; CDR3 length: 16
CDR3 DNA: TGCGCCAGCAGCCCAGCAGGGGGCGCGGGGGCCAACGTCCTGACTTTC; CDR3 protein: CASSPAGGAGANVLTF; V gene: TRBV4-3; D gene: TRBD1; clone size: -; J gene: TRBJ2-6; CDR3 length: 16